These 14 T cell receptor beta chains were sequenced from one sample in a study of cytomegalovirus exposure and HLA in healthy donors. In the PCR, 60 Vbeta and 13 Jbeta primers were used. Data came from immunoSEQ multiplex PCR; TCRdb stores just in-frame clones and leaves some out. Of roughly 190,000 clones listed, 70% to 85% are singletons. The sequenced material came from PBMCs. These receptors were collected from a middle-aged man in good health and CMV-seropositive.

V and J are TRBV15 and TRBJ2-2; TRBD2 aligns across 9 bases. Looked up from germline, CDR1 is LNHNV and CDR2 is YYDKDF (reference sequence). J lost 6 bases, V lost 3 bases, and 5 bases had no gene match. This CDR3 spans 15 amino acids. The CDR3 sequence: CATSRRVAGAGELFF. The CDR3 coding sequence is TGTGCCACCAGCAGGAGAGTAGCGGGAGCCGGGGAGCTGTTTTTT.

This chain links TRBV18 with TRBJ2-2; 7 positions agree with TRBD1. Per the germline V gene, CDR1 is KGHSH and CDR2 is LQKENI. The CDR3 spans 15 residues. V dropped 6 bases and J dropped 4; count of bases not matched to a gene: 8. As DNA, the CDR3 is TGTGCCAGCTCGGAAAGAGACAGGGTCACCGGGGAGCTGTTTTTT. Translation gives CASSERDRVTGELFF.

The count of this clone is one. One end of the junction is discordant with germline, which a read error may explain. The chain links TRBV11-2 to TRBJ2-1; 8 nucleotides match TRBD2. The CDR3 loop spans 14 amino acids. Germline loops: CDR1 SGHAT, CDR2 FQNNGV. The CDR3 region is CASSLAGSYNEQFF. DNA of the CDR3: TGTGCCAGCAGTTTAGCGGGAAGTTACAATGAGCAGTTCTTC.

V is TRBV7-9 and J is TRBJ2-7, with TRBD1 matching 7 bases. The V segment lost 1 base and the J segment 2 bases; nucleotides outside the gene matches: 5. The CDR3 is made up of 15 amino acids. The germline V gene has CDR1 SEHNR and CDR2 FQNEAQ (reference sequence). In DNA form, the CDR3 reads TGTGCCAGCAGCTTAGAAAGACAGGGACCCTACGAGCAGTACTTC. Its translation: CASSLERQGPYEQYF.

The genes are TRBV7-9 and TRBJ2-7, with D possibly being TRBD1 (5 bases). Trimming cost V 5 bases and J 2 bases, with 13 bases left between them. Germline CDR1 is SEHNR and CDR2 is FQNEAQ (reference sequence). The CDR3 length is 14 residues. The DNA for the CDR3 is TGTGCCAGCAGCCCTACAGGCAATACCTACGAGCAGTACTTC. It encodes CASSPTGNTYEQYF.

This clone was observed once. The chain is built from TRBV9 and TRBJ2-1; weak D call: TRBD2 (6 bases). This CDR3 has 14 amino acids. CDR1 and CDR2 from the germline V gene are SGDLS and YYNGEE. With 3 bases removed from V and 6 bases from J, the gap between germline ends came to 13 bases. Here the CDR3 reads CASSAPGLVNEQFF. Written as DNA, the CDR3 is TGTGCCAGCAGCGCCCCGGGACTCGTCAATGAGCAGTTCTTC.

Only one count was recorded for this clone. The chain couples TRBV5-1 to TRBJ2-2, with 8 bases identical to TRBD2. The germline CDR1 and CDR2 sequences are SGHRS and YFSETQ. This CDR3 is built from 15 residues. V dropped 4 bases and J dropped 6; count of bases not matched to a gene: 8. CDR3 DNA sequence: TGCGCCAGCAGCCCCGGGAGGGGGGGATCCGGGGAGCTGTTTTTT. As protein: CASSPGRGGSGELFF.

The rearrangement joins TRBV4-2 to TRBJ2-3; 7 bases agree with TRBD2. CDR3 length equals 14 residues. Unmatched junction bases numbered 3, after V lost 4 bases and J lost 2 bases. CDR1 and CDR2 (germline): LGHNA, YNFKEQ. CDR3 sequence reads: CASSRGTNTDTQYF. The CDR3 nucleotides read TGTGCCAGCAGCCGCGGGACTAACACAGATACGCAGTATTTT.

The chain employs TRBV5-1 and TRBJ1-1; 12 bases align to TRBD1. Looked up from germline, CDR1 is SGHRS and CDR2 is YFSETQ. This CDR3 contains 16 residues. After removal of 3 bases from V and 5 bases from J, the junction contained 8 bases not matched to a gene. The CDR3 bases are TGCGCCAGCAGCTCGCCGGGACAGGGGGCTGGTACTGAAGCTTTCTTT. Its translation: CASSSPGQGAGTEAFF.

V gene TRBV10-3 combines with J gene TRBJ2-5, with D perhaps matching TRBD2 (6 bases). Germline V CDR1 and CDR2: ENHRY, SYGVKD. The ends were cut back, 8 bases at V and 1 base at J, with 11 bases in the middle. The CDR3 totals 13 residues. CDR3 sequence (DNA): TGTGCCATCGGCCCGGGAGCCCAAGAGACCCAGTACTTC. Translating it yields CAIGPGAQETQYF.

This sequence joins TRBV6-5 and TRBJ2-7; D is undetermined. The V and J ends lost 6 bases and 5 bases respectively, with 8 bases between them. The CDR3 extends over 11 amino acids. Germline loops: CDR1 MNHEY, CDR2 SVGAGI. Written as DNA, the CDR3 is TGTGCCAGCAGCCCCCGGGACGAGCAGTACTTC. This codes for CASSPRDEQYF.

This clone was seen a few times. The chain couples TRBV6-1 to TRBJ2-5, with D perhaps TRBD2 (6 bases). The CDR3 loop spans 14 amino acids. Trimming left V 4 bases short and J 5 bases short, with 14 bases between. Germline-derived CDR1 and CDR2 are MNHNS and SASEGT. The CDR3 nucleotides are TGTGCCAGCAGTGGGGACTGGCTCCGGGAGACCCAGTACTTC. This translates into CASSGDWLRETQYF.

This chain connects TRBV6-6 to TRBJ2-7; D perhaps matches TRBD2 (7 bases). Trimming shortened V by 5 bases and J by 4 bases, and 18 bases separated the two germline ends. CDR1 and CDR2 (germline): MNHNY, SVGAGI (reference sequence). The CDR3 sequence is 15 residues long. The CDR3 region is CASSREGGARYEQYF. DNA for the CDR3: TGTGCCAGCAGTAGGGAGGGGGGGGCGCGTTACGAGCAGTACTTC.

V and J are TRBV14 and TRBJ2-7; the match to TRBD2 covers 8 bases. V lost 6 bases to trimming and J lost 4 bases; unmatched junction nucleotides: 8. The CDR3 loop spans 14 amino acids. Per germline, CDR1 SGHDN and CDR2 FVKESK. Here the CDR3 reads CASRLSGGAYEQYF. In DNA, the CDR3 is TGTGCCAGCAGACTTTCCGGGGGGGCTTACGAGCAGTACTTC.